What follows are 21 T cell receptor beta chains derived from one specimen sequenced in a study of T-cell reconstitution after alpha-beta-depleted transplantation in children. Preparing the TCRbeta library involved the use of unique molecular identifiers. A single record per CDR3 protein comes from TCRdb applying MiXCR to the PCR reads. The sample has about 580,000 distinct CDR3 sequences, roughly 23% seen once; the top ten hold roughly an eighth. Material: PBMCs, mostly from graft donor cells, obtained 360 days after TCRalphabeta/CD19-depleted stem cell transplant. These receptors came from a boy in the first two years of life who had a stem cell transplant for acute myeloid leukemia, so the T cells may come from the graft donor.

This clonotype came up many times. This chain links TRBV7-9 with TRBJ1-1; 7 nucleotides agree with TRBD1. Germline CDR1 is SEHNR and CDR2 is FQNEAQ (reference sequence). This CDR3 is built from 14 residues. With 5 bases clipped from V and 4 bases from J, the junction kept 7 bases outside the gene matches. The CDR3 spells CASSPRQGGTEAFF. Written as DNA, the CDR3 is TGTGCCAGCAGCCCCCGACAGGGTGGCACTGAAGCTTTCTTT.

The V call is TRBV11-1, the J call TRBJ2-3; 10 nucleotides line up with TRBD2. Germline trimming cut 3 bases from V and 0 bases from J; bases unmatched to any gene: 12. CDR1 SGHAT and CDR2 FQDESV come from the germline V gene (reference sequence). The CDR3 runs to 19 residues. The CDR3 DNA reads TGTGCCAGCAGCTTGGGACACCTTGCTAGCGGGGGAAGCACAGATACGCAGTATTTT. This gives the protein CASSLGHLASGGSTDTQYF. The full variable domain, with the rest looked up from reference TRBV11-1 and TRBJ2-3, is EAEVAQSPRYKITEKSQAVAFWCDPISGHATLYWYRQILGQGPELLVQFQDESVVDDSQLPKDRFSAERLKGVDSTLKIQPAELGDSAMYLCASSLGHLASGGSTDTQYFGPGTRLTVL.

This clonotype showed up many times. The V gene is TRBV3-1, the J gene TRBJ1-6; D is perhaps TRBD1 (5 bases). Trimming took off 1 base at V and 9 bases at J, with 16 bases between the two ends. The CDR3 covers 16 residues. Germline lookup yields CDR1 LGHDT and CDR2 YNNKEL (reference sequence). The CDR3 loop reads CASSQVDGRVGSPLHF. The DNA for the CDR3 is TGTGCCAGCAGCCAAGTAGATGGCAGGGTGGGTTCACCCCTCCACTTT.

V and J are TRBV20-1 and TRBJ1-5, with D tentatively TRBD1 (5 bases). CDR1 is DFQATT, CDR2 SNEGSKA, per germline (reference sequence). The V gene lost 7 bases and the J gene lost 0 bases, with 19 bases spanning the gap. The CDR3 has 16 residues. CDR3 protein: CSVRDRGEHSNQPQHF. In DNA, the CDR3 is TGCAGTGTAAGGGACCGAGGTGAACATAGCAATCAGCCCCAGCATTTT.

This clonotype was seen repeatedly, ten times or more. This chain connects TRBV6-5 to TRBJ1-1; D is perhaps TRBD1 (6 bases). Per the germline V gene, CDR1 is MNHEY and CDR2 is SVGAGI. V was trimmed by 6 bases and J by 4 bases, leaving 18 bases between them. The CDR3 is 15 residues long. CDR3 sequence: CASSGNRAPGTEAFF. CDR3 nucleotides: TGTGCCAGCAGCGGAAACAGGGCTCCAGGCACTGAAGCTTTCTTT.

V usage is TRBV3-1 and J usage is TRBJ1-2; no clear D gene. This CDR3 spans 13 amino acids. Looked up from germline, CDR1 is LGHDT and CDR2 is YNNKEL (reference sequence). Trimming took 3 bases from V and 4 from J, leaving 9 bases between them. The CDR3 nucleotides are TGTGCCAGCAGCCAGGAGCTGGGCTATGGCTACACCTTC. Translated, it gives CASSQELGYGYTF.

The rearrangement links TRBV7-2 to TRBJ2-1, with 10 bases fitting TRBD2. V lost 5 bases to trimming and J lost 3 bases; unmatched junction nucleotides: 7. From germline, CDR1 is SGHTA and CDR2 FQGNSA. The CDR3 covers 16 residues. The CDR3, as DNA: TGTGCCAGCAGCCGAATAGCGGGGGGAGGCTACAATGAGCAGTTCTTC. Translation gives CASSRIAGGGYNEQFF.

This clonotype was counted ten times or more. The chain is built from TRBV27 and TRBJ2-5, with 11 positions matching TRBD1. The germline gives CDR1 MNHEY, CDR2 SMNVEV (reference sequence). V gave up 5 bases and J gave up 7 bases; unmatched junction bases: 3. The CDR3 spans 13 residues. The CDR3 DNA follows: TGTGCCAGCAGTAGAGGGACAGGGGGGACCCAGTACTTC. This translates into CASSRGTGGTQYF.

The chain combines TRBV12-3 or TRBV12-4 with TRBJ2-7; perhaps TRBD2 as D (5 bases). V was clipped by 1 base and J by 6 bases, with 10 bases between them. The CDR3 extends over 13 amino acids. The CDR3 DNA is TGTGCCAGCAGTTTAGATACGGGGAGCGAGCAGTACGTC. Amino acid sequence: CASSLDTGSEQYV.

The V gene is TRBV2, the J gene TRBJ2-3; possibly TRBD1 for D (5 bases). The CDR3 loop spans 15 amino acids. The germline gives CDR1 SNHLY, CDR2 FYNNEI. Trimming removed 2 bases from V and 6 bases from J, with 15 bases in between. DNA of the CDR3: TGTGCCAGCAGTGAAATAAGACAGTCGACGGATACGCAGTATTTT. Translated, it gives CASSEIRQSTDTQYF.

The chain couples TRBV28 to TRBJ2-1; D is undetermined. This CDR3 has 14 residues. The V and J ends lost 5 bases and 4 bases respectively, with 12 bases between them. Germline V CDR1 and CDR2: MDHEN, SYDVKM. The DNA of the CDR3 is TGTGCCAGCAGTCATAAGTGGGGTTACAATGAGCAGTTCTTC. Residues: CASSHKWGYNEQFF. Together with reference TRBV28 and TRBJ2-1, the CDR3 gives the full variable domain: DVKVTQSSRYLVKRTGEKVFLECVQDMDHENMFWYRQDPGLGLRLIYFSYDVKMKEKGDIPEGYSVSREKKERFSLILESASTNQTSMYLCASSHKWGYNEQFFGPGTRLTVL.

This clonotype was detected a few times. The V call is TRBV12-3 or TRBV12-4, the J call TRBJ2-7, with D maybe TRBD1 (5 bases). V was clipped by 7 bases and J by 2 bases, with 27 bases between them. The CDR3 is made up of 18 amino acids. The CDR3 DNA is TGTGCCAGCACCTTAAGGGGTGCGGACGGCACTAACACCTACGAGCAGTACGTC. Translation gives CASTLRGADGTNTYEQYV.

V gene TRBV29-1 combines with J gene TRBJ2-3; 11 bases match TRBD2. The CDR3 spans 14 residues. In germline, CDR1 is SQVTM, CDR2 ANQGSEA. The V and J ends lost 7 bases and 2 bases, in that order; junction bases with no gene match: 5. CDR3 sequence: CSDRLAGHTDTQYF. The DNA of the CDR3 is TGCAGCGATCGACTAGCGGGGCACACAGATACGCAGTATTTT.

J is TRBJ2-4 and V is TRBV6-1; 7 bases are shared with TRBD1. The J call is in doubt because the DNA end fits TRBJ2-1 better. CDR1 MNHNS and CDR2 SASEGT come from the germline V gene. This CDR3 contains 16 residues. The CDR3 nucleotides are TGTGCCAGCAGTGAAAGGGGACAGTTTACCAAAAACATTCAGTTCTTC. Protein: CASSERGQFTKNIQFF.

This clonotype was seen repeatedly, ten times or more. The chain recombines TRBV7-9 with TRBJ1-5; D unresolved. CDR3 length equals 14 residues. The V gene lost 5 bases and the J gene lost 0 bases, with 8 bases spanning the gap. From germline, CDR1 is SEHNR and CDR2 FQNEAQ (reference sequence). The CDR3 is CASSPYDSNQPQHF. DNA for the CDR3: TGTGCCAGCAGCCCATACGATAGCAATCAGCCCCAGCATTTT.

As concerns this clonotype: A read error may explain this, as a much larger clone is one base away. The chain uses TRBV20-1 and TRBJ2-1, with 7 bases aligning to TRBD2. The length of the CDR3 is 14 residues. V dropped 7 bases and J dropped 1; count of bases not matched to a gene: 7. Germline V gene data show CDR1 as DFQATT and CDR2 as SNEGSKA (reference sequence). For the CDR3, the DNA is TGCAGTGTCAGTGGGAGGGATTCCTACAATGAGCAGTTCTTC. It translates to CSVSGRDSYNEQFF.

The chain has TRBV28 and TRBJ2-1; D is possibly TRBD2 (6 bases). Germline values: CDR1 MDHEN, CDR2 SYDVKM. Trimming pared 1 base from V and 0 bases from J, leaving 10 bases between. This CDR3 is 16 amino acids long. The CDR3 nucleotides are TGTGCCAGCAGTTTATCACGGGGGAGCTCCTACAATGAGCAGTTCTTC. Translating gives CASSLSRGSSYNEQFF.

This clonotype was detected many times. This rearrangement joins TRBV2 to TRBJ2-5; tentative D call: TRBD1 (5 bases). Germline CDR1 and CDR2: SNHLY and FYNNEI. The CDR3 is made up of 14 amino acids. Trimming cost V 10 bases and J 4 bases, with 19 bases left between them. The CDR3 sequence: CATKPRDERETQYF. CDR3 coding DNA: TGTGCCACCAAACCCAGGGATGAGCGAGAGACCCAGTACTTC.

The rearrangement joins TRBV28 to TRBJ2-7; 7 bases agree with TRBD1. CDR1 is MDHEN, CDR2 SYDVKM, per germline. Unmatched junction bases numbered 10, after V lost 10 bases and J lost 7 bases. This CDR3 has 12 amino acids. The chain's CDR3 is CATRRGQVEQYV. CDR3 nucleotides: TGTGCCACCCGAAGAGGACAGGTGGAGCAGTACGTC.

The genes are TRBV7-3 and TRBJ2-1; unclear D gene. The germline V and J ends were trimmed by 2 bases and 5 bases, with 7 bases remaining between them. CDR1 and CDR2 (germline): SGHTA, FQGTGA. The CDR3 length is 13 residues. The CDR3 here is CASSLGVNNEQFF. The CDR3 nucleotides read TGTGCCAGCAGCTTAGGGGTTAACAATGAGCAGTTCTTC.

This clonotype has ten or more counts. CDR3 protein: CASSYQRGTDTQYF. CDR3 coding DNA: TGTGCCAGCAGTTATCAGCGGGGCACAGATACGCAGTATTTT. The chain links TRBV12-3 or TRBV12-4 to TRBJ2-3, with a possible D match to TRBD2 (6 bases). CDR3 length: 14 amino acids. V lost 4 bases to trimming and J lost 1 base, with 9 bases between them.